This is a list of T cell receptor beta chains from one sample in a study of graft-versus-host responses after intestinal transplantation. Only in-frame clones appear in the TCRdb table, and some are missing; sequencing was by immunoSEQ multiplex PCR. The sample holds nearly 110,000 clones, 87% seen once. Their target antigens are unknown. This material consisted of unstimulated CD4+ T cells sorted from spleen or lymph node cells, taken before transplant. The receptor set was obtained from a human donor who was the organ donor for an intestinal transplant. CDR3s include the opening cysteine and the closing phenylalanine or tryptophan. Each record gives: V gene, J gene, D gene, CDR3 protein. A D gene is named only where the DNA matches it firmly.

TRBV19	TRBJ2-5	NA	CASSSPQKETQYF
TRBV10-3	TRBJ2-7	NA	CAIRTQNSATHEQYF
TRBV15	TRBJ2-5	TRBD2	CATRLAGVETQYF
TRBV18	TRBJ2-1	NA	CASSPPYPINEQFF
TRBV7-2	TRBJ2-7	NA	CASSLVGTKPYEQYF
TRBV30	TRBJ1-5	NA	CAWSVHGRVNQPQHF
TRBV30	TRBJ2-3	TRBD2	CAWRTSGRTDTQYF
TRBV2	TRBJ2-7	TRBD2	CASSREGNNYEQYF
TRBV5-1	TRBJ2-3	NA	CASSPGGSMSDTQYF
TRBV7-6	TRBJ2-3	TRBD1	CASSSQTGERRDTQYF
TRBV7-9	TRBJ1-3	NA	CASSDDYLTAKSGNTIYF
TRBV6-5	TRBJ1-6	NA	CASSYREGSPLHF
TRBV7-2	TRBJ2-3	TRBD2	CASSIERGVDTQYF
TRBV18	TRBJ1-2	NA	CASSPPSGRNYGYTF
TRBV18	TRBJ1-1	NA	CASSSEGNTEAFF
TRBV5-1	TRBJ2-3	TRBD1	CASTSTGALTDTQYF
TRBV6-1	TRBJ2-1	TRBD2	CASSELSSGALANEQFF
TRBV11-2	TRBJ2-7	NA	CASTKEGGISYEQYF
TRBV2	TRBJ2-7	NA	CASSENGVLAYEQYF
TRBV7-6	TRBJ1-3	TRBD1	CASSFEGARGSTIYF
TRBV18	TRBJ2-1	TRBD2	CASSPNSGGYNEQFF
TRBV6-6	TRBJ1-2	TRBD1	CASSYSSQGGRYGYTF
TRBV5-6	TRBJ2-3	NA	CASSLRWQRRDTQYF
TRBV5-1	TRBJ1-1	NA	CASSLQGYHTEAFF
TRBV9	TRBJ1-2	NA	CASSPWDGNYGYTF
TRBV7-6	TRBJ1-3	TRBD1	CASSLTGGAGNTIYF
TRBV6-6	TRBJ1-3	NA	CASSPGGSGNTIYF
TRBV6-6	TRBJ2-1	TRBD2	CARSGSASYNEQFF
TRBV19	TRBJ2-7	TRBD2	CASSSTSGYEQYF